Listed here are 15 T cell receptor beta chains from one sample, sequenced in a study of low-dose radiotherapy and immunotherapy resistance in tumors (dated by TCRdb to 2021 to 2024). The sequencer was an Illumina HiSeq 2500. First-strand cDNA was synthesized with Superscript III and a set of TRAV- and TRBV-specific primers, covering both TCRalpha and TCRbeta chains. TCRs were amplified with Phusion for 20 to 25 PCR cycles, with a constant-region primer paired with the adapter attached to the V primers. The public reads were quality trimmed at Q25 with fastp and then assembled into clones with MiXCR by TCRdb, keeping productive beta chains. Identical CDR3 proteins give one entry, which carries the most common genes and DNA. Present in this sample are about 82,000 distinct CDR3 sequences, approximately 20% of which were seen just once. The top ten constitute roughly 6% of the sample. According to the study, the label for this sample's time point signals: before trial treatment.

Sequences were derived from PBMCs, sampled before treatment. These receptors came from a male donor with prostate cancer.

Regarding this clonotype: It is unclear where the CDR3 begins or ends on the DNA, so no DNA is shown, and the CDR3 is as TCRdb lists it. J is TRBJ1-1 and V is TRBV13. From germline, CDR1 is PRHDT and CDR2 FYEKMQ (reference sequence). The CDR3 is made up of 21 amino acids, end residues included. CDR3 sequence reads: CASSIYLCSVGRAQMNTEAFF.

This rearrangement joins TRBV10-3 to TRBJ2-1; 8 bases are shared with TRBD2. The germline CDR1 and CDR2 sequences are ENHRY and SYGVKD. CDR3 length: 16 amino acids. Trimming at V came to 7 bases and at J to 6 bases, leaving 14 bases not matched to a gene. The CDR3 reads CAIKSSGSGSINEQFF. Written as DNA, the CDR3 is TGTGCCATCAAGTCCTCTGGGAGCGGGAGTATCAATGAGCAGTTCTTC.

With regard to this clonotype: A far bigger clonotype differs at one base, so this is likely a read error. V gene TRBV6-8 combines with J gene TRBJ2-3; D is unresolved. Trimming shortened V by 10 bases and J by 2 bases, and 7 bases separated the two germline ends. The CDR3 sequence is 11 residues long. Germline values: CDR1 MNHGY, CDR2 SAAAGT. The CDR3 DNA is TGTGCCATCAGAGACACAGATACGCAGTATTTT. Residues: CAIRDTDTQYF.

This clonotype was detected ten times or more. This chain connects TRBV30 to TRBJ2-7, with a weak D call TRBD1 (5 bases). V was clipped by 7 bases and J by 3 bases, with 10 bases between them. This CDR3 comprises 11 residues. Germline CDR1 GTSNPN, CDR2 SVGIG (reference sequence). The CDR3 here is CALGRGYEQYF. For the CDR3, the DNA is TGTGCCTTGGGAAGGGGCTACGAGCAGTACTTC.

Many counts were recorded for this clonotype. This sequence joins TRBV5-1 and TRBJ2-2; D ambiguous. Germline lookup yields CDR1 SGHRS and CDR2 YFSETQ. This CDR3 spans 13 amino acids. With 0 bases removed from V and 5 bases from J, the gap between germline ends came to 5 bases. The chain's CDR3 is CASSLVGTGELFF. Written as DNA, the CDR3 is TGCGCCAGCAGCTTGGTTGGGACCGGGGAGCTGTTTTTT.

A remark on this clonotype: This likely reflects a read error, since a far larger clone is one base away. The chain employs TRBV7-2 and TRBJ2-5; unclear D gene. CDR1 and CDR2 (germline): SGHTA, FQGNSA. The CDR3 totals 15 residues. The CDR3 spells CASSLYHRPQETQHF. The DNA for the CDR3 is TGTGCCAGCAGCTTATATCATCGGCCACAAGAGACCCAGCACTTC.

This clonotype appeared many times. The chain combines TRBV7-6 with TRBJ1-4; D gene ambiguous. V lost 5 bases and J 8 bases, leaving 15 bases between the germline ends. There are 14 residues in the CDR3. The germline V gene has CDR1 SGHVS and CDR2 FNYEAQ. CDR3 sequence: CASSRGGIGEKLFF. In DNA, the CDR3 is TGTGCCAGCAGCCGTGGTGGGATTGGGGAAAAACTGTTTTTT.

This clonotype was observed many times. This sequence joins TRBV5-1 and TRBJ2-1; no definite D call. V was pared by 0 bases and J by 4 bases, with 14 bases between. CDR3 size: 16 residues. Germline V lookup: CDR1 SGHRS, CDR2 YFSETQ. CDR3 coding DNA: TGCGCCAGCAGCTTGGAGGTGGGCCAAGCTTACAATGAGCAGTTCTTC. It specifies CASSLEVGQAYNEQFF.

This clonotype has a count of ten or more. V usage is TRBV28 and J usage is TRBJ2-3, with 7 bases aligning to TRBD2. The CDR3 is made up of 16 amino acids. The ends lost 5 bases at V and 6 bases at J; junction bases unmatched: 14. Looked up from germline, CDR1 is MDHEN and CDR2 is SYDVKM. In DNA, the CDR3 is TGTGCCAGCAGTCCATCGAGACCGGGACTACTTGATACGCAGTATTTT. Its protein product is CASSPSRPGLLDTQYF. Based on the CDR3 plus reference TRBV28 and TRBJ2-3, the full variable domain is DVKVTQSSRYLVKRTGEKVFLECVQDMDHENMFWYRQDPGLGLRLIYFSYDVKMKEKGDIPEGYSVSREKKERFSLILESASTNQTSMYLCASSPSRPGLLDTQYFGPGTRLTVL.

The chain joins TRBV7-2 to TRBJ2-1; 8 bases are a match to TRBD2. Germline CDR1 is SGHTA and CDR2 is FQGNSA. The CDR3 is 16 amino acids. V trimming: 1 base; J trimming: 0 bases; junction bases outside the gene matches: 2. CDR3 protein: CASSLVGTSSYNEQFF. The CDR3 DNA reads as TGTGCCAGCAGCTTAGTCGGGACTAGCTCCTACAATGAGCAGTTCTTC.

There are many counts of this clonotype. The V call is TRBV6-2 or TRBV6-3, the J call TRBJ1-5; D might be TRBD1 (6 bases). The V gene's germline CDR1 is MNHEY and CDR2 SVGEGT. CDR3 length: 15 residues. Trimming took 3 bases from V and 2 from J, leaving 11 bases between them. The CDR3 is CASSYTGGGNQPQHF. CDR3 nucleotides: TGTGCCAGCAGTTATACGGGGGGCGGCAATCAGCCCCAGCATTTT.

This clonotype came up many times. The V gene is TRBV2, the J gene TRBJ2-3; D not resolved. Germline CDR1 is SNHLY and CDR2 is FYNNEI. Trimming removed 2 bases from V and 5 bases from J, with 5 bases in between. This CDR3 is 12 amino acids long. CDR3 DNA: TGTGCCAGCAGTGAATTGGAAGATACGCAGTATTTT. Translating gives CASSELEDTQYF.

This clonotype is classed as medium-sized. This chain uses TRBV5-4 with TRBJ2-1; maybe TRBD1 (5 bases). This CDR3 has 14 residues. V shed 4 bases and J shed 7 bases, with 15 bases lying between them. CDR1 is SGHNT and CDR2 is YYREEE in the germline V gene (reference sequence). CDR3 region: CASSPIQGQNEQFF. The CDR3 DNA sequence: TGTGCCAGCAGCCCGATCCAGGGCCAGAATGAGCAGTTCTTC.

V gene TRBV7-9 combines with J gene TRBJ1-1; no firm D call. Germline V gene lookup returns CDR1 SEHNR and CDR2 FQNEAQ (reference sequence). Trimming took off 2 bases at V and 3 bases at J, with 13 bases between the two ends. CDR3 length equals 15 residues. Here the CDR3 reads CASSLPVSEDTEAFF. Written as DNA, the CDR3 is TGTGCCAGCAGCTTACCAGTCTCCGAAGACACTGAAGCTTTCTTT.

The J gene is TRBJ2-7, the V gene TRBV27; TRBD1 matches at 8 bases. Losses at the gene ends were 3 bases for V and 5 bases for J; bases not matched to a gene: 24. Germline assignment: CDR1 MNHEY and CDR2 SMNVEV (reference sequence). CDR3 size: 20 residues. The CDR3 DNA is TGTGCCAGCAGTTTGGGGAGCATTGTGGGGACAGGATCACCGGTCGACGAGCAGTACTTC. Translating gives CASSLGSIVGTGSPVDEQYF.